What follows are 10 T cell receptor beta chains derived from one specimen sequenced in a study of a mutant IDH1 vaccine in newly diagnosed glioma. Their specific antigens are unknown. Sequenced by immunoSEQ multiplex PCR; TCRdb stores in-frame clones only, minus some. Counted here are over 60,000 clones, about 88% occurring once; the ten biggest clones make up around 2%. Time point denoted: week 11, during vaccination. Vaccine doses each comprised 300 ug of mutant IDH1 20-mer peptide, with topical imiquimod. The material sequenced was PBMCs, taken from a glioma patient whose treatment included an IDH1 peptide vaccine. The receptors were gathered from a man aged 40-49 years with glioma.

V usage is TRBV5-1 and J usage is TRBJ2-5; D assignment may be TRBD1 or TRBD2 (5 bases each). The germline V gene has CDR1 SGHRS and CDR2 YFSETQ. The V and J ends lost 2 bases and 4 bases respectively, with 18 bases between them. This CDR3 is 16 amino acids long. In DNA, the CDR3 is TGCGCCAGCAGCTTTGACCCCCCGGGACGTGGAGAGACCCAGTACTTC. Encoded protein: CASSFDPPGRGETQYF.

This clone was counted once. This rearrangement joins TRBV7-2 to TRBJ2-7; 7 bases align to TRBD2. The germline CDR1 and CDR2 sequences are SGHTA and FQGNSA. The V gene end was trimmed by 5 bases and the J gene end by 4 bases; junction bases not matched to a gene: 14. This CDR3 region has 16 residues. The CDR3: CASSLSPRAGAYEQYF. The CDR3 bases are TGTGCCAGCAGCCTCTCTCCCAGGGCGGGAGCGTACGAGCAGTACTTC. The entire variable domain, with the rest obtained from reference TRBV7-2 and TRBJ2-7, is as follows: GAGVSQSPSNKVTEKGKDVELRCDPISGHTALYWYRQSLGQGLEFLIYFQGNSAPDKSGLPSDRFSAERTGGSVSTLTIQRTQQEDSAVYLCASSLSPRAGAYEQYFGPGTRLTVT.

This sequence joins TRBV5-1 and TRBJ1-1; D uncertain. Germline loops: CDR1 SGHRS, CDR2 YFSETQ. Between the trimmed V and J ends, which lost 0 bases and 8 bases, there was a span of 11 bases. The CDR3 sequence is 13 residues long. The CDR3 is CASSLGFGSEAFF. CDR3 bases: TGCGCCAGCAGCTTGGGTTTCGGCTCCGAAGCTTTCTTT.

A few counts support this clone. This chain connects TRBV11-2 to TRBJ2-7; TRBD2 matches 7 bases. The CDR3 loop spans 16 amino acids. V trimming: 4 bases; J trimming: 3 bases; junction bases outside the gene matches: 12. Germline V gene data show CDR1 as SGHAT and CDR2 as FQNNGV. The CDR3 bases are TGTGCCAGCAGCTCCAATAGGGTAGCGGGCGACTACGAGCAGTACTTC. Translated, it gives CASSSNRVAGDYEQYF.

The V and J genes are TRBV19 and TRBJ2-1; 10 bases are shared with TRBD2. The trim removed 6 bases at V and 2 bases at J, leaving 4 bases unmatched. Germline CDR1 and CDR2: LNHDA and SQIVND (reference sequence). CDR3 length: 15 residues. The CDR3 here is CASRQLAGTYNEQFF. The CDR3 coding sequence is TGTGCCAGTAGGCAACTAGCGGGGACCTACAATGAGCAGTTCTTC.

V usage is TRBV10-2 and J usage is TRBJ1-6; D gene unclear. The CDR3 covers 14 residues. V lost 6 bases and J 0 bases, leaving 6 bases between the germline ends. Germline values: CDR1 WSHSY, CDR2 SAAADI. Here the CDR3 reads CASSGSSYNSPLHF. The CDR3 DNA reads TGCGCCAGCAGCGGGAGCTCCTATAATTCACCCCTCCACTTT.

The chain employs TRBV2 and TRBJ1-4; possibly TRBD1 for D (6 bases). This CDR3 comprises 14 residues. In germline, CDR1 is SNHLY, CDR2 FYNNEI. V lost 4 bases and J lost 12, with 18 bases in between. Written as DNA, the CDR3 is TGTGCCAGCAGTGGTACCGTCGACAGGCCCGAACTGTTTTTT. It codes for CASSGTVDRPELFF.

V and J are TRBV5-1 and TRBJ2-2; the match to TRBD2 covers 10 bases. The CDR3 runs to 15 residues. The germline gives CDR1 SGHRS, CDR2 YFSETQ. Unmatched junction bases numbered 7, after V lost 6 bases and J lost 5 bases. The CDR3, as DNA: TGCGCCAGCACCAGCGGGGGGGTGAATACCGGGGAGCTGTTTTTT. Encoded protein: CASTSGGVNTGELFF.

This clone was detected only once. The V gene is TRBV9, the J gene TRBJ2-3; tentative D call: TRBD2 (6 bases). Germline lookup yields CDR1 SGDLS and CDR2 YYNGEE. Trimming pared 3 bases from V and 2 bases from J, leaving 13 bases between. The CDR3 extends over 15 amino acids. The CDR3: CASSGVGLTTDTQYF. CDR3 in DNA: TGTGCCAGCAGCGGAGTGGGACTTACCACAGATACGCAGTATTTT. Combining the CDR3 with reference TRBV9 and TRBJ2-3 gives the whole variable domain DSGVTQTPKHLITATGQRVTLRCSPRSGDLSVYWYQQSLDQGLQFLIQYYNGEERAKGNILERFSAQQFPDLHSELNLSSLELGDSALYFCASSGVGLTTDTQYFGPGTRLTVL.

This clone appeared a few times. This chain connects TRBV19 to TRBJ1-1; D gene uncertain. This CDR3 region has 13 residues. V lost 5 bases and J 3 bases, leaving 10 bases between the germline ends. From germline, CDR1 is LNHDA and CDR2 SQIVND (reference sequence). CDR3 in DNA: TGTGCCAGTAGTGTCAAAGGTGACACTGAAGCTTTCTTT. It codes for CASSVKGDTEAFF.